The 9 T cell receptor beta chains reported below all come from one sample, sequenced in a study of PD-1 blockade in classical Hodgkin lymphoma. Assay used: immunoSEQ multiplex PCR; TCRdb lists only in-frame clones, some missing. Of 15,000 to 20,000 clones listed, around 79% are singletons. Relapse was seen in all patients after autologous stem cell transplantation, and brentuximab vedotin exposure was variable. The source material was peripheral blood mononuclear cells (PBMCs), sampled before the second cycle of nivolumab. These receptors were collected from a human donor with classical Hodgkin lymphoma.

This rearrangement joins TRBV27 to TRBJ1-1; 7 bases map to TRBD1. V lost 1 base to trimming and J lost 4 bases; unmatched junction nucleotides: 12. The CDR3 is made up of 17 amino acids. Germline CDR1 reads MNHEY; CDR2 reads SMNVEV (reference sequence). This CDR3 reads CASSLLGADRTGTEAFF. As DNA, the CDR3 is TGTGCCAGCAGTTTATTAGGGGCGGACAGGACGGGCACTGAAGCTTTCTTT.

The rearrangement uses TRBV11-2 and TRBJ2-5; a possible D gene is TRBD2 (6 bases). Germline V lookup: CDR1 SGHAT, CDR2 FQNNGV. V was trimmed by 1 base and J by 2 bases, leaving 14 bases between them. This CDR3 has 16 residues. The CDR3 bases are TGTGCCAGCAGCTTAGGCGGGACTGGCCTACAAGAGACCCAGTACTTC. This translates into CASSLGGTGLQETQYF.

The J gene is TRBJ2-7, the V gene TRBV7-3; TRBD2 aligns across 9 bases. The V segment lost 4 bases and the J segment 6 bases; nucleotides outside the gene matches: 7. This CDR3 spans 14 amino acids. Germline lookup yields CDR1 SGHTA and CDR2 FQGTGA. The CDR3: CASSWSNSGGEQYF. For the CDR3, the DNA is TGTGCCAGCAGCTGGTCTAATAGCGGGGGCGAGCAGTACTTC.

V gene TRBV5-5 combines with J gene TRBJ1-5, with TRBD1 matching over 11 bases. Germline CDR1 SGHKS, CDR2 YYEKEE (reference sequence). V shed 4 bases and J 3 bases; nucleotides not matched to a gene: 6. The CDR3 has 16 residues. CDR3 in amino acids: CASSIGQGAPNQPQHF. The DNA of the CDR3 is TGTGCCAGCAGCATAGGACAGGGGGCTCCCAATCAGCCCCAGCATTTT.

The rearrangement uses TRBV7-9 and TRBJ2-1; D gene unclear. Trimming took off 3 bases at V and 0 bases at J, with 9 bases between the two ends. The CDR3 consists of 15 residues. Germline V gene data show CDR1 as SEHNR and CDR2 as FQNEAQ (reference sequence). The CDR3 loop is CASSLVAISYNEQFF. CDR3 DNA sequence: TGTGCCAGCAGCTTGGTCGCTATCTCCTACAATGAGCAGTTCTTC.

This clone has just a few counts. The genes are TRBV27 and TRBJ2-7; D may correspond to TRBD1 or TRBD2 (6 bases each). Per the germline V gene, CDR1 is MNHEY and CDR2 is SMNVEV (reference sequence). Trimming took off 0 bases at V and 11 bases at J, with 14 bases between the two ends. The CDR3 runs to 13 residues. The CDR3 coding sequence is TGTGCCAGCAGTTTATCCACAGGAGGGGGAGAGTACTTC. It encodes CASSLSTGGGEYF.

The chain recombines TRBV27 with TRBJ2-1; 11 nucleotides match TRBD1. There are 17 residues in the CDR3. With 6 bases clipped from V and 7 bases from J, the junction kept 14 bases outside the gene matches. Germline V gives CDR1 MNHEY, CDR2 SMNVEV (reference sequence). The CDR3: CASSPGGQGVGRNEQFF. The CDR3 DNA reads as TGTGCCAGCAGCCCTGGGGGACAGGGGGTCGGTCGGAATGAGCAGTTCTTC.

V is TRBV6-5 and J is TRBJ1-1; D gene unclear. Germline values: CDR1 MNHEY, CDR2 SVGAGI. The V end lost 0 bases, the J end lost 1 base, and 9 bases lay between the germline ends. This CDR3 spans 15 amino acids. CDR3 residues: CASSYSGVKNTEAFF. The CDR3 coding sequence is TGTGCCAGCAGTTACTCTGGGGTCAAGAACACTGAAGCTTTCTTT.

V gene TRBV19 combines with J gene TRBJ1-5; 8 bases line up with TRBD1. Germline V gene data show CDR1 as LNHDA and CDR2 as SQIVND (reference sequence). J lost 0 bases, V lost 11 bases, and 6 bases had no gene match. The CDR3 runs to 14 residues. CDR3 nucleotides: TGTGCCGGAGGGACAGGTAATAGCAATCAGCCCCAGCATTTT. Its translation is CAGGTGNSNQPQHF.